This T cell receptor beta chain was identified during a study of blood T cell repertoires in COVID-19. About the research overall: Some COVID-19 samples were acute and others convalescent; all came from the United States, Italy and Spain. PBMCs, B-cell-depleted T cells, or T cells were the source of the cDNA or gDNA that made up the material.

In the authors' workflow: From reference gene primer amplification, estimates of nucleated cell counts were derived. Clones were read by immunoSEQ multiplex PCR, and TCRdb kept only the in-frame ones, dropping some. The D gene and trimming were derived from the DNA, and the V and J assignments and clone size from that table. The sample holds over 95,000 clones; 79% are singletons and the top ten take less than 20%. Germline assignment: CDR1 SGHNT and CDR2 YYREEE (reference sequence). Germline trimming cut 5 bases from V and 2 bases from J; bases unmatched to any gene: 9. The CDR3 sequence is 15 residues long.

The sample consisted of peripheral blood. V is TRBV5-4 and J is TRBJ1-1, with 7 bases fitting TRBD1. This receptor was obtained from a woman aged 80 or older with active or convalescent COVID-19. In DNA, the CDR3 is TGTGCCAGCAGTTTACCCCAGGGGGACAACACTGAAGCTTTCTTT. Encoded protein: CASSLPQGDNTEAFF.